This T cell receptor beta chain originates from a study of T and B cells in COVID-19 patients. With 5 bases clipped from V and 5 bases from J, the junction kept 7 bases outside the gene matches. CDR1 is PRHDT and CDR2 is FYEKMQ in the germline V gene (reference sequence). This CDR3 has 15 residues. Blood genomic DNA input for TRB amplification was about 220-500 ng. Multiplex PCR with BIOMED2 TRB-A/B primer pools amplified TRB rearrangements. From the multiplex PCR reads, TCRdb called clonotypes with MiXCR, one entry per CDR3 protein. The table shows 20,000 to 30,000 distinct CDR3 sequences, with less than 35% occurring only once.

The chain combines TRBV13 with TRBJ2-2; 8 bases are shared with TRBD1. This receptor was obtained from a human donor who had recovered from COVID-19. The sample was blood. The CDR3 protein is CASSLTGVMTGELFF. The CDR3 DNA reads as TGTGCCAGCAGCCTGACAGGGGTAATGACCGGGGAGCTGTTTTTT.